This section outlines one T cell receptor (beta chain) sequence together with its context. This sample is part of a study of blood T cell repertoires in COVID-19. The overall study: Acute and convalescent COVID-19 samples came from the United States, Italy and Spain. In each case, the material was cDNA or gDNA derived from T cells, B-cell-depleted T cells, or PBMCs.

CDR3 length: 14 residues. The ends lost 6 bases at V and 10 bases at J; junction bases unmatched: 7. Germline V gene sequence: CDR1 MNHEY, CDR2 SMNVEV (reference sequence). Per the original methods: By means of reference gene primer amplification, nucleated cell counts were estimated. This table comes from immunoSEQ multiplex PCR, and its TCRdb copy is limited to in-frame clones, with some not included. V, J and clone size derive from that table, while D and trimming were established from the DNA sequence. The sample has approximately 280,000 clones; approximately 83% are singletons. Sample: peripheral blood. The origin of this receptor is a woman in her 70s with acute or convalescent COVID-19. The chain carries TRBV27 and TRBJ1-4; 11 bases are shared with TRBD1. The CDR3 DNA reads as TGTGCCAGCAGATGGGACAGGGGGTTTGGAAAACTGTTTTTT. It yields the protein CASRWDRGFGKLFF.